These 14 T cell receptor beta chains came from one sample sequenced in a study of cytomegalovirus exposure and HLA in healthy donors. The PCR had 60 Vbeta and 13 Jbeta primers. Data came from immunoSEQ multiplex PCR; TCRdb stores just in-frame clones and leaves some out. The table has about 120,000 clones, about 80% seen once. Sequencing was performed on PBMCs. These receptors were collected from a female donor in good health and CMV-seropositive.

This clone is a singleton in its sample. Written as DNA, the CDR3 is TGTGCCGGAACCGGGACTAGCGGATACAATGAGCAGTTCTTC. Protein product: CAGTGTSGYNEQFF. This chain joins TRBV30 and TRBJ2-1; 11 nucleotides match TRBD2. CDR1 GTSNPN and CDR2 SVGIG come from the germline V gene (reference sequence). Germline trimming cut 8 bases from V and 4 bases from J; bases unmatched to any gene: 7. There are 14 residues in the CDR3.

This rearrangement joins TRBV23-1 to TRBJ1-2; 8 bases fit TRBD1. TRBV23-1 is classed as an ORF, of uncertain function. V lost 0 bases and J lost 8; bases outside the gene matches: 8. This CDR3 has 15 amino acids. For the CDR3, the DNA is TGCGCCAGCAGTCAATCTCCAGGGGGCGCCTGGGGCTACACCTTC. It is translated as CASSQSPGGAWGYTF.

The chain links TRBV30 to TRBJ1-4; D might be TRBD1 (5 bases). The CDR3 length is 14 residues. The V end lost 3 bases, the J end lost 0 bases, and 8 bases lay between the germline ends. Germline assignment: CDR1 GTSNPN and CDR2 SVGIG (reference sequence). Written as DNA, the CDR3 is TGTGCCTGGAGAGGACAAGCAACTAATGAAAAACTGTTTTTT. Residues: CAWRGQATNEKLFF.

The chain couples TRBV4-2 to TRBJ2-1; 12 bases are shared with TRBD2. V lost 3 bases to trimming and J lost 3 bases; unmatched junction nucleotides: 9. Germline assignment: CDR1 LGHNA and CDR2 YNFKEQ. The length of the CDR3 is 18 residues. The CDR3 nucleotides read TGTGCCAGCAGCCAGATACTAGCGGGGGGTAAAAGCTACAATGAGCAGTTCTTC. Encoded protein: CASSQILAGGKSYNEQFF.

The chain combines TRBV11-1 with TRBJ1-4; 9 nucleotides match TRBD1. J lost 5 bases, V lost 5 bases, and 6 bases had no gene match. The CDR3 consists of 15 residues. CDR1 and CDR2 (germline): SGHAT, FQDESV (reference sequence). The CDR3 DNA follows: TGTGCCAGCAGCCTCACGGACAGGGGAAATGAAAAACTGTTTTTT. Translating it yields CASSLTDRGNEKLFF.

The chain uses TRBV7-2 and TRBJ2-5; TRBD2 aligns across 12 bases. Germline V gene lookup returns CDR1 SGHTA and CDR2 FQGNSA. This CDR3 has 17 residues. V shed 8 bases and J 7 bases; nucleotides not matched to a gene: 17. CDR3 coding DNA: TGTGCCAGCTCTCCTAGGCGGGCTAGCGGGGGGGTCGGGACCCAGTACTTC. This gives the protein CASSPRRASGGVGTQYF.

The V and J genes are TRBV10-2 and TRBJ2-5; no firm D call. Germline loops: CDR1 WSHSY, CDR2 SAAADI. The CDR3 totals 12 residues. V was shortened by 3 bases and J by 5 bases, with 7 bases between the two germline ends. The CDR3 bases are TGCGCCAGCAGTGAATCCAGGGAGACCCAGTACTTC. Translated: CASSESRETQYF.

This chain uses TRBV7-2 with TRBJ2-3, with 15 bases fitting TRBD2. CDR1 is SGHTA, CDR2 FQGNSA, per germline. The V segment lost 6 bases and the J segment 7 bases; nucleotides outside the gene matches: 8. The CDR3 spans 16 residues. This chain's CDR3 is CASRIGTSGGKYTQYF. CDR3 bases: TGTGCCAGCAGAATCGGGACTAGCGGGGGGAAGTATACGCAGTATTTT.

The CDR3 DNA is TGTGCCAGCAGCACCGGACAGAACTATGGCTACACCTTC. It is translated as CASSTGQNYGYTF. This rearrangement joins TRBV7-9 to TRBJ1-2, with a weak D call TRBD1 (6 bases). V was cut by 5 bases and J by 2 bases, with 9 bases left in between. Germline V lookup: CDR1 SEHNR, CDR2 FQNEAQ (reference sequence). The CDR3 has 13 amino acids. The full variable domain, rest sourced from reference TRBV7-9 and TRBJ1-2, is DTGVSQNPRHKITKRGQNVTFRCDPISEHNRLYWYRQTLGQGPEFLTYFQNEAQLEKSRLLSDRFSAERPKGSFSTLEIQRTEQGDSAMYLCASSTGQNYGYTFGSGTRLTVV.

The CDR3 DNA sequence: TGCGCCAGCAGCTCCACAGGGTTGAGCACCGGGGAGCTGTTTTTT. It yields the protein CASSSTGLSTGELFF. The chain couples TRBV5-1 to TRBJ2-2; D perhaps matches TRBD1 (6 bases). CDR3 length: 15 residues. Germline V lookup: CDR1 SGHRS, CDR2 YFSETQ. With 3 bases removed from V and 4 bases from J, the gap between germline ends came to 13 bases.

The rearrangement joins TRBV7-9 to TRBJ2-3; D is possibly TRBD1 (6 bases). The CDR3 loop spans 15 amino acids. The germline V gene encodes CDR1 SEHNR and CDR2 FQNEAQ (reference sequence). The ends were cut back, 7 bases at V and 1 base at J, with 15 bases in the middle. DNA of the CDR3: TGTGCCAGCACCCAGGGGCTGCCTGGCACAGATACGCAGTATTTT. Translation gives CASTQGLPGTDTQYF.

This chain connects TRBV2 to TRBJ2-2, with 10 bases that match TRBD2. The CDR3 contains 14 residues. From germline, CDR1 is SNHLY and CDR2 FYNNEI. V shed 10 bases, J shed 5 bases, and the junction held 7 bases outside the gene matches. CDR3 DNA: TGTGCCACCGCTAGCGGGGGTCGAACCGGGGAGCTGTTTTTT. As protein: CATASGGRTGELFF.

The gene calls are TRBV27 and TRBJ2-3; 8 bases are shared with TRBD1. CDR1 and CDR2 (germline): MNHEY, SMNVEV (reference sequence). This CDR3 region has 14 residues. The V gene end was trimmed by 7 bases and the J gene end by 4 bases; junction bases not matched to a gene: 7. The CDR3 DNA reads as TGTGCCAGCAATAGACAGGGGAGCGCAGATACGCAGTATTTT. Amino acids: CASNRQGSADTQYF.

V and J are TRBV2 and TRBJ2-5; D is perhaps TRBD2 (7 bases). The V end was cut by 8 bases, the J end by 4 bases, with 14 bases between. Germline V CDR1 and CDR2: SNHLY, FYNNEI. This CDR3 contains 13 residues. CDR3 in amino acids: CASGWGGGETQYF. DNA for the CDR3: TGTGCCAGCGGGTGGGGGGGCGGAGAGACCCAGTACTTC.